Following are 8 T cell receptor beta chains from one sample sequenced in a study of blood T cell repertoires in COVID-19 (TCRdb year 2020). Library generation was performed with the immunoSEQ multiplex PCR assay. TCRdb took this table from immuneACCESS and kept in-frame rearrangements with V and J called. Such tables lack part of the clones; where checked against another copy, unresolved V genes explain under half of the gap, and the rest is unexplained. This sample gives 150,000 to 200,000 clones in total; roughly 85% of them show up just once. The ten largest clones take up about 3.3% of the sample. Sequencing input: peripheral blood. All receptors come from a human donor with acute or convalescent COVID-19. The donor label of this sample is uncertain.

The CDR3 protein is CASSYSRGPYGYTF. The DNA for the CDR3 is TGTGCCAGCAGTTACTCGCGGGGACCATATGGCTACACCTTC. The chain employs TRBV6-5 and TRBJ1-2; maybe TRBD1 (5 bases). Trimming left V 0 bases short and J 5 bases short, with 10 bases between. CDR1 and CDR2 from the germline V gene are MNHEY and SVGAGI. This CDR3 is built from 14 residues.

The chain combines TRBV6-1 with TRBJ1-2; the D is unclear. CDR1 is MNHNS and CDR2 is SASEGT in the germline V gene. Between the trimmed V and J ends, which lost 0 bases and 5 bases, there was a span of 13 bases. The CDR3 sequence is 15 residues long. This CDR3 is CASSEAVRHIYGYTF. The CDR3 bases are TGTGCCAGCAGTGAAGCAGTACGACACATATATGGCTACACCTTC.

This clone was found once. The CDR3 bases are TGTGCCAGCAGCGTAGCTAGCGGGGGGGCGTGGAATGAGCAGTTCTTC. Encoded protein: CASSVASGGAWNEQFF. The chain employs TRBV9 and TRBJ2-1; 12 bases agree with TRBD2. Germline values: CDR1 SGDLS, CDR2 YYNGEE. Losses at the gene ends were 0 bases for V and 7 bases for J; bases not matched to a gene: 5. This CDR3 has 16 amino acids.

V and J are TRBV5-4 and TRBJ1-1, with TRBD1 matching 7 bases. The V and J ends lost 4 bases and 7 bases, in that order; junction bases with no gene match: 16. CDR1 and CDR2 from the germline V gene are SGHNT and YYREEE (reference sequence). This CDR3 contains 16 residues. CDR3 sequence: CASSPLDRAGKLEAFF. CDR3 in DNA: TGTGCCAGCAGCCCTCTTGACAGGGCTGGAAAACTTGAAGCTTTCTTT.

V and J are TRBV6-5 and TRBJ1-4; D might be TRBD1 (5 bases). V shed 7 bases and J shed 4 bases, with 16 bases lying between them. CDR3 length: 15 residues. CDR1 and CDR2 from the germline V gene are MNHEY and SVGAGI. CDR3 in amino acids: CASILRGTGNEKLFF. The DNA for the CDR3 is TGTGCCAGCATCCTCCGGGGGACGGGTAATGAAAAACTGTTTTTT.

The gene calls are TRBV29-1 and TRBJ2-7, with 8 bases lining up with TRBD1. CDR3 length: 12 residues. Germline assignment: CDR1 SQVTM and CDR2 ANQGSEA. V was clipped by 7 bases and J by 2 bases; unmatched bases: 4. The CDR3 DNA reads TGCAGCGGACAGGGGCTTGCCTACGAGCAGTACTTC. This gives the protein CSGQGLAYEQYF.

The CDR3 nucleotides are TGTGCCAGCAGTGCCGGGACTAGCGGGGCGTACAATGAGCAGTTCTTC. The encoded protein is CASSAGTSGAYNEQFF. V gene TRBV2 combines with J gene TRBJ2-1; 13 bases are shared with TRBD2. CDR1 is SNHLY, CDR2 FYNNEI, per germline. CDR3 length: 16 residues. J lost 4 bases, V lost 4 bases, and 4 bases had no gene match.

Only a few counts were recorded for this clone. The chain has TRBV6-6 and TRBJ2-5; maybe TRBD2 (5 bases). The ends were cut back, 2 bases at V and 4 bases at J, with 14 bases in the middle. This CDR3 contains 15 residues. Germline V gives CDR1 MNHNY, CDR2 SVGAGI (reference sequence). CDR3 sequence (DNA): TGTGCCAGCAGTTACCTTAAGCGGTCGGGAGAGACCCAGTACTTC. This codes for CASSYLKRSGETQYF.